This T cell receptor (beta chain) was retrieved from a study of CD8 T cells in Susac syndrome. CDR3 size: 14 residues. V was clipped by 5 bases and J by 4 bases, with 11 bases between them. From germline, CDR1 is MNHEY and CDR2 SMNVEV (reference sequence). Reverse transcription of roughly 0.5 to 1 ug RNA was carried out with random hexamers. Via MiXCR, TCRdb re-called the immunoSEQ multiplex PCR reads, giving one row per CDR3 protein. The sample has 400,000 to 550,000 distinct CDR3 sequences, roughly 85% seen once. The chain employs TRBV27 and TRBJ2-2; D is unclear. The sequenced sample was CD8+ T cells from PBMCs. The clonotype comes from a human donor with multiple sclerosis. The CDR3 sequence is CASSLPGPTGELFF. CDR3 DNA: TGTGCCAGCAGTCTCCCGGGCCCCACCGGGGAGCTGTTTTTT.